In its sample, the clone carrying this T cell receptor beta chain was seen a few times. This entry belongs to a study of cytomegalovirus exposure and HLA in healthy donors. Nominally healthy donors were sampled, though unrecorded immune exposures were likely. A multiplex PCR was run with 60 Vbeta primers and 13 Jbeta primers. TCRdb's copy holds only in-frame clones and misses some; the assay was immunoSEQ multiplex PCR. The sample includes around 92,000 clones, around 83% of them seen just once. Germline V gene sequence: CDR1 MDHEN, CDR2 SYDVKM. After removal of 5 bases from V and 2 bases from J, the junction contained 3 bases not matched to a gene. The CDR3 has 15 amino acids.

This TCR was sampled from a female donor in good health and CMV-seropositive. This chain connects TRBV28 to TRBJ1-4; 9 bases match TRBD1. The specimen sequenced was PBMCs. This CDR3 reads CASSRQGVTNEKLFF. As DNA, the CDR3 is TGTGCCAGCAGTCGACAGGGGGTTACTAATGAAAAACTGTTTTTT.